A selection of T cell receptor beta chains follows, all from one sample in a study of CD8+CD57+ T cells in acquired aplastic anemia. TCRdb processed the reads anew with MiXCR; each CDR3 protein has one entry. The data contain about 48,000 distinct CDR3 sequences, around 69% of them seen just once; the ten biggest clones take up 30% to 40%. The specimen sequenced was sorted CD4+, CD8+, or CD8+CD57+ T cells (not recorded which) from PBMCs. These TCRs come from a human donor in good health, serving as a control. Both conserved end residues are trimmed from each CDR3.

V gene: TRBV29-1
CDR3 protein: SVTGNGYT

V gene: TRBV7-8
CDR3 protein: ASSTHEGGFDTQY

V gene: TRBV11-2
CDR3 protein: ASSRQRTENYNSPLH

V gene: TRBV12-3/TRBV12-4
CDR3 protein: ASSLSSWGPQETQY

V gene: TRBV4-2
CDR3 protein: ASSPQGTWGETQY

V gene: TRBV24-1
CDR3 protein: ATSERQIQPQH

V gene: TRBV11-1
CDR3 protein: ASRLAGGDTDTQY

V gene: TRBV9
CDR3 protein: ASSPGTGGSSYGYT

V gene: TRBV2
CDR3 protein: AISETLGQETQY

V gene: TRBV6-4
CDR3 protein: ASSDLRGNTQY

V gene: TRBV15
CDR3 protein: ATSRVDSSTDTQY

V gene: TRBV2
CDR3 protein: ASETGTGNEQY

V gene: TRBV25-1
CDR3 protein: ASSDLRGWNTGELF

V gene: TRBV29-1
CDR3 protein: SVEGGGNTIY

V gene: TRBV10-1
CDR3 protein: ASSGRVFPDTQY

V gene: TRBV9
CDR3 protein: ASSVGGYEQY

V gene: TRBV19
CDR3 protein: ASSIATNTGELF

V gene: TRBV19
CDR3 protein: ASSTHPWDLVAGATYEQY

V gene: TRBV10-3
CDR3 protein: AISEGSGFYGYT

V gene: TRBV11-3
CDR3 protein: ASSLVVGDIYEQY

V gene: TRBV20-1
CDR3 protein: SAREPRGRGSEQY

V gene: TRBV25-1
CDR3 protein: ASSEWGGKHEQY

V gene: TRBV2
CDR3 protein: ASIKADWSEQF

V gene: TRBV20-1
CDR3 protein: SARRTPQETQY

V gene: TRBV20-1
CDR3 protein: SASVTGNQLQH